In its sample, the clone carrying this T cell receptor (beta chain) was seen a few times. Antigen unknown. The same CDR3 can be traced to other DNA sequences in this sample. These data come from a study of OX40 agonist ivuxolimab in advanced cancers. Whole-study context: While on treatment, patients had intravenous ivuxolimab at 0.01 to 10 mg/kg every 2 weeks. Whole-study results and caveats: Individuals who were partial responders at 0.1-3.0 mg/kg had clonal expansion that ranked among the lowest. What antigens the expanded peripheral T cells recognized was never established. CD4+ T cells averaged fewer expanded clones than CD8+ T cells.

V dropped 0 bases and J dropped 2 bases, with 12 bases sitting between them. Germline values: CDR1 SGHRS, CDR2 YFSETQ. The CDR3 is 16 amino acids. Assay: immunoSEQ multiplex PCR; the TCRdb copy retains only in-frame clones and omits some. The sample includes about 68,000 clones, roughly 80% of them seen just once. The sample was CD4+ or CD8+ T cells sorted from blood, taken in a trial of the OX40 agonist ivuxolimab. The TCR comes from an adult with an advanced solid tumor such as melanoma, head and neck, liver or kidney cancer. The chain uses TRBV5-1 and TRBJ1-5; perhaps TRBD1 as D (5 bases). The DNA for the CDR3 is TGCGCCAGCAGCTTGGATGGGGCAGGTGGCAATCAGCCCCAGCATTTT. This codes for CASSLDGAGGNQPQHF.